The clone carrying this T cell receptor (beta chain) was picked up a small number of times. Its matching antigen is unknown. TCRbeta libraries were built with three rounds of nested PCR, modified from ARM-PCR. In TCRdb, the multiplex PCR reads were re-called with MiXCR into one record per CDR3 protein. Among some 78,000 distinct CDR3 sequences listed, around 80% were seen once. The sample comes from a study of tumor and adjacent non-tumor tissue in lung cancer. Study-wide context: Patients comprised eleven to twelve adenocarcinoma, 2 squamous cell carcinoma and 1 small cell lung cancer. Patients were aged roughly 30 to 76, ten or so men and about five women, stage I to III. Overall study results and limits: Compared with tumor, normal lung showed significantly lower TCR diversity. Normal lung showed higher cumulative top 100 clone frequency than tumor.

No cell sorting was done before RNA was extracted from the tissue. J gave up 4 bases and V 1 base, and 8 bases lay outside the gene matches. Germline V gene sequence: CDR1 SGHTA, CDR2 FQGNSA. The CDR3 contains 17 residues. The sequenced sample consisted of lung tumor tissue. V usage is TRBV7-2 and J usage is TRBJ2-1, with 9 bases matching TRBD2. The origin of this receptor is a woman between 50 and 59 years old with non-small cell lung cancer. CDR3 nucleotides: TGTGCCAGCAGCTTAGAGGGTAGCGGGAGAGGGTACAATGAGCAGTTCTTC. Translated: CASSLEGSGRGYNEQFF. The complete variable domain, with remaining parts taken from reference TRBV7-2 and TRBJ2-1, reads GAGVSQSPSNKVTEKGKDVELRCDPISGHTALYWYRQSLGQGLEFLIYFQGNSAPDKSGLPSDRFSAERTGGSVSTLTIQRTQQEDSAVYLCASSLEGSGRGYNEQFFGPGTRLTVL.